This TCR beta chain was identified during a study of blood T cell repertoires in COVID-19. Of note for this clone: Other DNA sequences in the sample encode the same CDR3.

Generated by immunoSEQ multiplex PCR, the TCRdb table keeps only in-frame clones and is missing some. The profile covers 110,000 or so clones, with 85% appearing a single time and approximately 13% taken by the ten largest. Looked up from germline, CDR1 is MNHEY and CDR2 is SVGEGT. Deletions cut 3 bases from V and 4 bases from J, with 7 bases between. CDR3 length: 13 residues. This TCR derives from a human donor in a cohort sampled during active COVID-19. The chain joins TRBV6-2 or TRBV6-3 to TRBJ2-1; weak D call: TRBD1 (5 bases). Material for sequencing was peripheral blood. The CDR3 spells CASSYYRYNEQFF. In DNA, the CDR3 is TGTGCCAGCAGTTATTACAGGTACAATGAGCAGTTCTTC.